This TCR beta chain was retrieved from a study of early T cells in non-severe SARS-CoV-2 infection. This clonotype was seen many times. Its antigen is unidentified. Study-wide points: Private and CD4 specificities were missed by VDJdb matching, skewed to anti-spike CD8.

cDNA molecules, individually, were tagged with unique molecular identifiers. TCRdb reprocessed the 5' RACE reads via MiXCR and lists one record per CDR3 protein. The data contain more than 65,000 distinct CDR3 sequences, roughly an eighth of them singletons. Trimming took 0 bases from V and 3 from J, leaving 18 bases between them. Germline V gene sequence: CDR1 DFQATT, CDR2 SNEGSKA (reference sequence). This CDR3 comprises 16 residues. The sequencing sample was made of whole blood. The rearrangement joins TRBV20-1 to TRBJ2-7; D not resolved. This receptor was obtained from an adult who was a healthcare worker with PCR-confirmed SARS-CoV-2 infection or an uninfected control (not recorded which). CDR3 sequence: CSARDGLRMGIYEQYF. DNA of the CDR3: TGCAGTGCTAGAGATGGCCTAAGAATGGGTATCTACGAGCAGTACTTC.